Following are 8 T cell receptor beta chains from one sample sequenced in a study of PD-1 blockade in classical Hodgkin lymphoma (dated by TCRdb to 2018 to 2021). Library method: the immunoSEQ multiplex PCR assay. Held by TCRdb, this immuneACCESS table contains in-frame sequences only and omits some clones. Under half of the omission traces to an unresolved V gene where checked; the cause of the rest is unknown. This sample holds under 60,000 clones; about 89% were observed only once. Of the sample, approximately 6.8% falls within the top ten clones. What this sample's time point label stands for: cycle 4 day 1 (C4D1), after 6 weeks of nivolumab. Every trial patient had relapsed following autologous stem cell transplantation, and prior brentuximab vedotin exposure was what differed among cohorts A, B and C. The starting material was peripheral blood mononuclear cells (PBMCs), obtained before the fourth cycle of nivolumab. These receptors were collected from a human donor with classical Hodgkin lymphoma.

V gene TRBV10-3 combines with J gene TRBJ2-2; 13 bases align to TRBD2. After removal of 6 bases from V and 2 bases from J, the junction contained 3 bases not matched to a gene. The CDR3 is made up of 16 amino acids. Germline V gene data show CDR1 as ENHRY and CDR2 as SYGVKD. CDR3 protein: CAIRRTSGSNTGELFF. For the CDR3, the DNA is TGTGCCATCAGGAGGACTAGCGGGAGTAACACCGGGGAGCTGTTTTTT.

There are a few counts of this clone. CDR3 residues: CASRETLGQPQHF. CDR3 bases: TGTGCCAGTAGGGAGACCTTGGGTCAGCCCCAGCATTTT. The rearrangement links TRBV19 to TRBJ1-5, with D unclear. V gave up 6 bases and J gave up 6 bases, with 12 bases separating them. Germline V CDR1 and CDR2: LNHDA, SQIVND (reference sequence). The CDR3 runs to 13 residues. Full variable domain (missing parts from reference TRBV19 and TRBJ1-5): DGGITQSPKYLFRKEGQNVTLSCEQNLNHDAMYWYRQDPGQGLRLIYYSQIVNDFQKGDIAEGYSVSREKKESFPLTVTSAQKNPTAFYLCASRETLGQPQHFGDGTRLSIL.

In this sample, this clone turned up once. The junction departs from the called germline gene at one end, perhaps through a read error. The chain carries TRBV28 and TRBJ1-1; D not resolved. The CDR3 is 12 residues long. The germline V gene has CDR1 MDHEN and CDR2 SYDVKM. The CDR3 DNA reads as TGTGCCAGCACTTTACGAGGGACTGAAGCTTTCTTT. Amino acids: CASTLRGTEAFF.

This clone has only a few counts. The chain carries TRBV2 and TRBJ2-7; 7 positions agree with TRBD1. CDR1 and CDR2 (germline): SNHLY, FYNNEI. After removal of 6 bases from V and 6 bases from J, the junction contained 8 bases not matched to a gene. There are 13 residues in the CDR3. In nucleotides, the CDR3 is TGTGCCAGCAGAGAGACAGGGACCCGCGAGCAGTACTTC. Its protein is CASRETGTREQYF.

V usage is TRBV27 and J usage is TRBJ1-2, with 8 bases matching TRBD1. The CDR3 loop spans 18 amino acids. Germline V CDR1 and CDR2: MNHEY, SMNVEV (reference sequence). V shed 5 bases, J shed 0 bases, and the junction held 14 bases outside the gene matches. CDR3 DNA: TGTGCCAGCAGTCTAACCGGGACAGGCCCCTTCTCTAACTATGGCTACACCTTC. This codes for CASSLTGTGPFSNYGYTF.

This chain links TRBV9 with TRBJ2-3; D is uncertain. The V end was cut by 3 bases, the J end by 1 base, with 6 bases between. The CDR3 covers 13 residues. CDR1 is SGDLS, CDR2 YYNGEE, per germline. DNA for the CDR3: TGTGCCAGCAGCGCATCAGGCACAGATACGCAGTATTTT. Residues: CASSASGTDTQYF.

The V call is TRBV5-6, the J call TRBJ2-6; D ambiguous. CDR3 length equals 14 residues. V was pared by 0 bases and J by 0 bases, with 1 base between. The germline V gene has CDR1 SGHDT and CDR2 YYEEEE. The CDR3 region has the DNA TGTGCCAGCAGCTTGGGCTCTGGGGCCAACGTCCTGACTTTC. Translating it yields CASSLGSGANVLTF. Filled out from reference TRBV5-6 and TRBJ2-6, the complete variable domain reads DAGVTQSPTHLIKTRGQQVTLRCSPKSGHDTVSWYQQALGQGPQFIFQYYEEEERQRGNFPDRFSGHQFPNYSSELNVNALLLGDSALYLCASSLGSGANVLTFGAGSRLTVL.

The V call is TRBV12-5, the J call TRBJ1-2; TRBD1 matches at 8 bases. V lost 6 bases to trimming and J lost 0 bases; unmatched junction nucleotides: 9. Germline lookup yields CDR1 LGHNT and CDR2 FRNRAP. This CDR3 has 16 amino acids. CDR3 region: CASGSDMDRANYGYTF. The CDR3 region has the DNA TGTGCTAGTGGATCCGACATGGACAGGGCTAACTATGGCTACACCTTC.